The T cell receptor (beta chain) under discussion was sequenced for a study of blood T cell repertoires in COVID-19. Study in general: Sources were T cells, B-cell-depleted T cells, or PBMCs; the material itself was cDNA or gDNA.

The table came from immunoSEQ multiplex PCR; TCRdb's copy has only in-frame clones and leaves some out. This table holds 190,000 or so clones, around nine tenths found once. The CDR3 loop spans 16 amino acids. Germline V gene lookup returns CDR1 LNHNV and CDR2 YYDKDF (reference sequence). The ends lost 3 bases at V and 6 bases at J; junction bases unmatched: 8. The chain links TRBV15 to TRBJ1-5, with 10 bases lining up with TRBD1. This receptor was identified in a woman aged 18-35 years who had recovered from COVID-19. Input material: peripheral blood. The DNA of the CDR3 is TGTGCCACCAGCAGGACCGGGACAGGGGCCTTTCAGCCCCAGCATTTT. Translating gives CATSRTGTGAFQPQHF.